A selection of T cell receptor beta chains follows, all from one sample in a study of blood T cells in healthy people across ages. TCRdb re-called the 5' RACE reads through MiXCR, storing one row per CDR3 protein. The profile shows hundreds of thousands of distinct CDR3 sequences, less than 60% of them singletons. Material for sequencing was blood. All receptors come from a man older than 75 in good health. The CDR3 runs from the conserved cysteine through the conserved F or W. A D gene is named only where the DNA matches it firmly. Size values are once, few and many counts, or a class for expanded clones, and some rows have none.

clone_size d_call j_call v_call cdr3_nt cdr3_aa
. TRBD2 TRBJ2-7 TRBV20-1 TGCAGTGCTTCCCCCGGGACTAGCGGGAGAGGATCCTACGAGCAGTACTTC CSASPGTSGRGSYEQYF
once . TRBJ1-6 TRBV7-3 TGTGCCAGCAGCTTAACGGCAGGCCCCTATAATTCACCCCTCCACTTT CASSLTAGPYNSPLHF
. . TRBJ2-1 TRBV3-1 TGTGCCAGCAGCCGGAGACCAAGTACGGACAATGAGCAGTTCTTC CASSRRPSTDNEQFF
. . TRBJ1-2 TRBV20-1 TGCAGTGCTAGCCGCGGAGCCTGGGAGAACTATGGCTACACCTTC CSASRGAWENYGYTF
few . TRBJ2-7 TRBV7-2 TGTGCCAGCAGCTTAGAGGGAACGGGGATCTACGAGCAGTACTTC CASSLEGTGIYEQYF
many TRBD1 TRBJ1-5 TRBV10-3 TGTGCCATCAGTGAGCCCGGAAGGACAGGGCATAATCAGCCCCAGCATTTT CAISEPGRTGHNQPQHF
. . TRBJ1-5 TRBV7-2 TGTGCCAGCAGCTTAGTTCCCTACACCAATCAGCCCCAGCATTTT CASSLVPYTNQPQHF
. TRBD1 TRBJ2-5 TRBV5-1 TGCGCCAGCAGCACCACGGGGCAGGGGGACCAAGAGACCCAGTACTTC CASSTTGQGDQETQYF
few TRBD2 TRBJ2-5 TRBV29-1 TGCAGCGTTGAAGAAAAGGGACTATGGGAGACCCAGTACTTC CSVEEKGLWETQYF
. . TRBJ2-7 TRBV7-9 TGTGCCAGCAGCTCCACCGACTTCTACTACAATGAGCAGTACTTC CASSSTDFYYNEQYF
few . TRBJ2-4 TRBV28 TGTGCCAGCAGTTTGATTCTCTTAGGGGGAAACATTCAGTACTTC CASSLILLGGNIQYF
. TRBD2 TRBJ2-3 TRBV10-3 TGTGCCATCAGAAGCGGGGCGAGCACAGATACGCAGTATTTT CAIRSGASTDTQYF
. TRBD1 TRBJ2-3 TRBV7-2 TGTGCCAGCAGCTCAGTGTTGGGCAGGGGGAGCACTACGCAGTATTTT CASSSVLGRGSTTQYF
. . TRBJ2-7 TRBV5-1 TGCGCCAGCAGCATCCAGGGGAGGGAGCAGTACTTC CASSIQGREQYF
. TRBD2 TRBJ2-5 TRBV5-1 TGCGCCAGCAGCGGACTAGCGGACTACCAAGAGACCCAGTACTTC CASSGLADYQETQYF
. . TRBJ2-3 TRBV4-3 TGCGCCAGCAGCCAAGACAGGGGGGCCAGGGATACGCAGTATTTT CASSQDRGARDTQYF